This T cell receptor beta chain was identified during a study of shared clonotypes between healthy human individuals. Whole-study results and caveats: The study sampled only blood, and tissue repertoires likely differ. Against clonotypes common to all four donors, non-shared ones had lower generation probabilities.

CDR3 length equals 13 residues. Per the germline V gene, CDR1 is MNHEY and CDR2 is SVGAGI. V gave up 6 bases and J gave up 7 bases, with 16 bases separating them. With respect to this clone: What it recognizes is unknown.

Data came from immunoSEQ multiplex PCR; TCRdb stores just in-frame clones and leaves some out. This repertoire shows roughly 1,500,000 clones, 95% to 99% found once; its top ten account for around 0.45%. The chain recombines TRBV6-5 with TRBJ2-7; no clear D gene. This TCR derives from a man aged 25-40 years in good health. The source material was naive CD4+ T cells sorted from blood. Described subset: CD45RA+ positively selected. The CDR3 sequence is CASRPGPLTEQYF. For the CDR3, the DNA is TGTGCCAGCAGACCCGGGCCCCTCACTGAGCAGTACTTC.